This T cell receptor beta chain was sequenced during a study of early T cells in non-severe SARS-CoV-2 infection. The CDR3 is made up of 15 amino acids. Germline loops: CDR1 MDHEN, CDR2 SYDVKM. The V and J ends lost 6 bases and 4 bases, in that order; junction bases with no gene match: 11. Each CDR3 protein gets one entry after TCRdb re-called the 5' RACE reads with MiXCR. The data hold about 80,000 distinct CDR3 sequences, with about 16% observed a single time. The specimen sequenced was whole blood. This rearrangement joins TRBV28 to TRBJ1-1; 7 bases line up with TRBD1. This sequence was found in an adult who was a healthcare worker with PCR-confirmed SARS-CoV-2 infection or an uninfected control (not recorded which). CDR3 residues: CASSWTGDRVTEAFF. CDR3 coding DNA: TGTGCCAGCAGCTGGACAGGAGACAGGGTCACTGAAGCTTTCTTT.